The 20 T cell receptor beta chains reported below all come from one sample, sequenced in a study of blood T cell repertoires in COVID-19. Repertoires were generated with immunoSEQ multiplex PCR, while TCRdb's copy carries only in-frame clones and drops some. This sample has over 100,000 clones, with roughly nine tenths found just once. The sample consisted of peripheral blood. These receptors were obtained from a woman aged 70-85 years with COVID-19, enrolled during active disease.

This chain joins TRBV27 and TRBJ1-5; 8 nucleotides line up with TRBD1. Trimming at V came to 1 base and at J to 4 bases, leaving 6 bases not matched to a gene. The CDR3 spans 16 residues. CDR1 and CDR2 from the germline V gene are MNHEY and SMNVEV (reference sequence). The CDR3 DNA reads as TGTGCCAGCAGTTTATGGGCAGGGGGCTTGAATCAGCCCCAGCATTTT. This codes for CASSLWAGGLNQPQHF.

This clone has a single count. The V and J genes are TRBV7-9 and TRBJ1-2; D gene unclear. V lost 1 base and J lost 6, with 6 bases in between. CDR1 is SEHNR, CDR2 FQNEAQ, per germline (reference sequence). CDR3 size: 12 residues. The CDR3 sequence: CASSLGPDGYTF. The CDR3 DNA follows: TGTGCCAGCAGCTTAGGCCCGGATGGCTACACCTTC.

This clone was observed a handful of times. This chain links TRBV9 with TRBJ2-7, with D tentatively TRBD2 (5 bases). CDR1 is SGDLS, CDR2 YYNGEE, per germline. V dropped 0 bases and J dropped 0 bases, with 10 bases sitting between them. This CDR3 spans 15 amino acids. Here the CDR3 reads CASSVALESSYEQYF. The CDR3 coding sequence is TGTGCCAGCAGCGTAGCACTAGAGAGCTCCTACGAGCAGTACTTC.

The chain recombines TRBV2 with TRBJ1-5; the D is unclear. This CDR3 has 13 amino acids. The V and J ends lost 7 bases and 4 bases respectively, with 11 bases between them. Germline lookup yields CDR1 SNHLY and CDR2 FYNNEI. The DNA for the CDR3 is TGTGCCAGCACCCTCCCGGGGAATCAGCCCCAGCATTTT. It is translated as CASTLPGNQPQHF.

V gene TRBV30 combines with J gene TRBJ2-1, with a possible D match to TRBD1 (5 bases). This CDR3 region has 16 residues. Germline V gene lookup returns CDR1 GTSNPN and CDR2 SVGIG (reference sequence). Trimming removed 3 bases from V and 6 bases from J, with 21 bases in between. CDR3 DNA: TGTGCCTGGAGGCGGCCATGGGGCCTCGGCACCAATGAGCAGTTCTTC. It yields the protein CAWRRPWGLGTNEQFF.

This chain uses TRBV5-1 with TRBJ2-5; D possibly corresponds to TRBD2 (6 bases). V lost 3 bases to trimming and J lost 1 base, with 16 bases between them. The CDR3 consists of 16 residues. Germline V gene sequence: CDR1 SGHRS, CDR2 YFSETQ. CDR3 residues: CASSSLTSWGQETQYF. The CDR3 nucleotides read TGCGCCAGCAGCTCCCTGACTAGTTGGGGCCAAGAGACCCAGTACTTC.

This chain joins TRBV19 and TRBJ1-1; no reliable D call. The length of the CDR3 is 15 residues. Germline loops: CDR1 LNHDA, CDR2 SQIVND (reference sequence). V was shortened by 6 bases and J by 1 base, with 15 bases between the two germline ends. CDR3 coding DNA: TGTGCCAGTAGACCCCGGAGCGGCGGGAACACTGAAGCTTTCTTT. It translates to CASRPRSGGNTEAFF.

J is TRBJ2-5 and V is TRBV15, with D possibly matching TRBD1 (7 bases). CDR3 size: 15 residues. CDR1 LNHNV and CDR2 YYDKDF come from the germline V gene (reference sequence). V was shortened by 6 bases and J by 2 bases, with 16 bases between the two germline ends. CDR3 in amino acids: CATRGGGTVQETQYF. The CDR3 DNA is TGTGCCACCAGGGGGGGCGGGACAGTTCAAGAGACCCAGTACTTC.

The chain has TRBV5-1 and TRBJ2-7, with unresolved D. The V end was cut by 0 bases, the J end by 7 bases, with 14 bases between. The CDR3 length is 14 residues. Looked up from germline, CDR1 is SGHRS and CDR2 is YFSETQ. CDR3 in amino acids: CASSLVSTSEEQYF. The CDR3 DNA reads TGCGCCAGCAGCTTGGTGTCTACCTCTGAGGAGCAGTACTTC.

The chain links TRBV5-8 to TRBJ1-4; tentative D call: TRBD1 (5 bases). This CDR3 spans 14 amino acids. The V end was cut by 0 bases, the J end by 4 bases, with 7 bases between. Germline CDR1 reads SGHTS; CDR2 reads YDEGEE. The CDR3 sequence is CASSLGQSNEKLFF. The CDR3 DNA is TGTGCCAGCAGCTTGGGACAGAGTAATGAAAAACTGTTTTTT.

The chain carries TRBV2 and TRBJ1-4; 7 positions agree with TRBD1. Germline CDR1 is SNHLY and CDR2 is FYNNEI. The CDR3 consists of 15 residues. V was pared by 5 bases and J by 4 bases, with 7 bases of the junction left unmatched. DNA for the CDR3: TGTGCCAGCAGTCCGAGGGGGCAGATTAATGAAAAACTGTTTTTT. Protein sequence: CASSPRGQINEKLFF.

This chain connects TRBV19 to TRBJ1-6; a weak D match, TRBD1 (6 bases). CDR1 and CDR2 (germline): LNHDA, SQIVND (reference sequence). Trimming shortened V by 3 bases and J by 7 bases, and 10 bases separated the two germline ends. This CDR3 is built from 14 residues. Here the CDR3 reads CASSITGKNSPLHF. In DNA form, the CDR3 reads TGTGCCAGTAGTATTACAGGGAAAAATTCACCCCTCCACTTT.

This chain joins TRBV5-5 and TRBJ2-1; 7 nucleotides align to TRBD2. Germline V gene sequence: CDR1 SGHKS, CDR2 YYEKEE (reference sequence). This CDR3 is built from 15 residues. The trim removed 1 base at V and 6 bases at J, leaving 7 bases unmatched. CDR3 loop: CASSLHGGEINEQFF. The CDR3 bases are TGTGCCAGCAGCTTGCATGGGGGGGAAATCAATGAGCAGTTCTTC.

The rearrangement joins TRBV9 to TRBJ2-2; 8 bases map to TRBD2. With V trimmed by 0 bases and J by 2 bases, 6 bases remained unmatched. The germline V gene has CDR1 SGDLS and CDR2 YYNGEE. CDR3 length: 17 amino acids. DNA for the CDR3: TGTGCCAGCAGCGTAGACCTTAGCGGGGCAAACACCGGGGAGCTGTTTTTT. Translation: CASSVDLSGANTGELFF.

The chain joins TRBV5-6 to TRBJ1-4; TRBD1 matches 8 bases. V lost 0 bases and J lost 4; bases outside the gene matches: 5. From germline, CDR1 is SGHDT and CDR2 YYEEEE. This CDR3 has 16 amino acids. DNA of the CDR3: TGTGCCAGCAGCTTGGCTGGGGACAGGTTTAATGAAAAACTGTTTTTT. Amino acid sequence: CASSLAGDRFNEKLFF.

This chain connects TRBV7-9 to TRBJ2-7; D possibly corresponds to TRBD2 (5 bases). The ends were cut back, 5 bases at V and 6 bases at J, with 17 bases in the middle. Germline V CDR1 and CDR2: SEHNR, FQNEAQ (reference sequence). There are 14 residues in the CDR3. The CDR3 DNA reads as TGTGCCAGCAGCCCGGACGTGGGAGTCCGCGAGCAGTACTTC. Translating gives CASSPDVGVREQYF.

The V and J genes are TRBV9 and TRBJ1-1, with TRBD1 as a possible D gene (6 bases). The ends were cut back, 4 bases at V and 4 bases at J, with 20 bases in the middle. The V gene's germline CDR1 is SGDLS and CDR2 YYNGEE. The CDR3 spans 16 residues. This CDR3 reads CASSLYGGDIGTEAFF. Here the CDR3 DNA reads TGTGCCAGCAGCTTATACGGGGGGGACATAGGCACTGAAGCTTTCTTT.

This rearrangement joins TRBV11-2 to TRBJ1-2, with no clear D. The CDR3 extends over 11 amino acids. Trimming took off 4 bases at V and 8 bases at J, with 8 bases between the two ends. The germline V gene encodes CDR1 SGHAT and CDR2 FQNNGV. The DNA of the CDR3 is TGTGCCAGCAGCTCGGGTAGGGGCTACACCTTC. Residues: CASSSGRGYTF.

DNA for the CDR3: TGTGCCAGTAGTGGGCGATCGGGACTCCCGAGCTCTGGAAACACCATATATTTT. Protein product: CASSGRSGLPSSGNTIYF. This chain joins TRBV19 and TRBJ1-3, with D tentatively TRBD1 (5 bases). CDR3 size: 18 residues. Per germline, CDR1 LNHDA and CDR2 SQIVND (reference sequence). V lost 5 bases and J lost 0, with 20 bases in between. Supplemented by reference TRBV19 and TRBJ1-3, the full variable domain reads DGGITQSPKYLFRKEGQNVTLSCEQNLNHDAMYWYRQDPGQGLRLIYYSQIVNDFQKGDIAEGYSVSREKKESFPLTVTSAQKNPTAFYLCASSGRSGLPSSGNTIYFGEGSWLTVV.

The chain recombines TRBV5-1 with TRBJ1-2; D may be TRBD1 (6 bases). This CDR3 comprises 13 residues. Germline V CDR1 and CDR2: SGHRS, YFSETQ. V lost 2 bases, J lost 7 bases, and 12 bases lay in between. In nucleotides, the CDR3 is TGCGCCAGCAGCTTAACAGGGATCGGTGGCTACACCTTC. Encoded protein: CASSLTGIGGYTF.